A selection of T cell receptor beta chains follows, all from one sample in a study of CD8+CD57+ T cells in acquired aplastic anemia. One entry per CDR3 protein, called by TCRdb with MiXCR from the reads. The sample has more than 150,000 distinct CDR3 sequences; less than 50% are singletons. The specimen sequenced was sorted CD4+, CD8+, or CD8+CD57+ T cells (not recorded which) from PBMCs. The receptors were sampled from a human donor with aplastic anemia. Each CDR3 is given with its conserved first and last residue. The D gene is left open where the match is weak. Only some rows state a clone size, as once, few, many or a class for expanded clones.

clone_size	v_call	d_call	j_call	cdr3_aa	cdr3_nt
NA	TRBV12-5	TRBD2	TRBJ2-5	CASGLGGAGGKETQYF	TGTGCTAGTGGTTTGGGGGGAGCGGGGGGTAAGGAGACCCAGTACTTC
NA	TRBV10-2	NA	TRBJ2-3	CASSDQGSTDTQYF	TGCGCCAGCAGTGATCAGGGTTCCACAGATACGCAGTATTTT
NA	TRBV2	NA	TRBJ2-7	CANIRGTPWEQYF	TGTGCCAACATCCGGGGCACCCCTTGGGAGCAGTACTTC
once	TRBV24-1	TRBD2	TRBJ2-3	CATSATLAGRTDTQYF	TGTGCCACCAGTGCCACACTAGCGGGGAGGACAGATACGCAGTATTTT
NA	TRBV2	NA	TRBJ2-3	CASSLGPGDPTDTQYF	TGTGCCAGCAGTTTAGGGCCGGGGGACCCCACAGATACGCAGTATTTT
NA	TRBV20-1	TRBD1	TRBJ2-5	CSARGQDQETQYF	TGCAGTGCCCGAGGACAGGACCAAGAGACCCAGTACTTC
many	TRBV20-1	NA	TRBJ2-3	CSASPSSGADTQYF	TGCAGTGCCTCTCCCTCTAGTGGCGCAGATACGCAGTATTTT
few	TRBV2	NA	TRBJ2-1	CASSGLGNEQFF	TGTGCCAGCAGTGGGTTGGGCAATGAGCAGTTCTTC
NA	TRBV15	NA	TRBJ1-6	CATSRDRGTSGHSPLHF	TGTGCCACCAGCAGAGATAGGGGTACCTCGGGCCATTCACCCCTCCACTTT
NA	TRBV24-1	TRBD1	TRBJ1-4	CATSDVTGGNEKLFF	TGTGCCACCAGTGACGTGACAGGGGGTAATGAAAAACTGTTTTTT
many	TRBV3-1	TRBD1	TRBJ2-7	CASSPGDRDSEQYF	TGTGCCAGCAGTCCCGGGGACAGGGATTCCGAGCAGTACTTC
NA	TRBV24-1	NA	TRBJ2-3	CATSEYTGDTQYF	TGTGCCACCAGTGAGTACACAGGAGATACGCAGTATTTT
NA	TRBV11-2	NA	TRBJ1-6	CASSLKADFYDSPLHF	TGTGCCAGCAGCTTGAAGGCGGACTTCTATGATTCACCCCTCCACTTT
many	TRBV7-2	NA	TRBJ2-1	CASSLMSQPQQFF	TGTGCCAGCAGCTTAATGAGCCAGCCTCAGCAGTTCTTC
few	TRBV7-9	NA	TRBJ1-2	CASNLGDSNYGYTF	TGTGCCAGCAACCTGGGGGATTCTAACTATGGCTACACCTTC
many	TRBV7-9	NA	TRBJ1-5	CASSSQQAPNQPQHF	TGTGCCAGCAGCTCCCAGCAGGCCCCCAATCAGCCCCAGCATTTT
NA	TRBV10-3	TRBD2	TRBJ2-3	CAIGTSGSPDTQYF	TGTGCCATCGGGACTAGCGGGAGCCCAGATACGCAGTATTTT
many	TRBV20-1	TRBD2	TRBJ2-1	CSARDPATSGRDNEQFF	TGCAGTGCTAGAGATCCCGCGACTAGCGGGAGGGACAATGAGCAGTTCTTC
many	TRBV7-2	NA	TRBJ1-5	CASSLDLGQPQHF	TGTGCCAGCAGCTTAGACCTAGGTCAGCCCCAGCATTTT
NA	TRBV2	TRBD1	TRBJ2-7	CASSRDREREQYF	TGTGCCAGCAGTCGGGACAGGGAGAGGGAGCAGTACTTC
NA	TRBV5-6	NA	TRBJ2-6	CASSLKGLGANVLTF	TGTGCCAGCAGCTTGAAGGGGCTCGGGGCCAACGTCCTGACTTTC
NA	TRBV5-1	NA	TRBJ2-7	CASSPLDSFYEQYF	TGCGCCAGCAGCCCCCTAGACAGTTTCTACGAGCAGTACTTC
many	TRBV7-2	NA	TRBJ1-1	CASSFGIPNTEAFF	TGTGCCAGCAGCTTTGGGATCCCGAACACTGAAGCTTTCTTT
many	TRBV9	NA	TRBJ1-2	CASSVAPGVGYTF	TGTGCCAGCAGCGTAGCTCCCGGAGTGGGCTACACCTTC
many	TRBV5-8	NA	TRBJ1-2	CASSPHVGGYTF	TGTGCCAGCAGCCCCCATGTAGGTGGCTACACCTTC
NA	TRBV20-1	NA	TRBJ2-3	CSASYRGGDTQYF	TGCAGTGCTAGTTACAGGGGAGGAGATACGCAGTATTTT
NA	TRBV12-3/TRBV12-4	NA	TRBJ2-1	CASTKGRSEQFF	TGTGCCAGCACCAAAGGGAGGAGTGAGCAGTTCTTC
NA	TRBV5-1	NA	TRBJ2-2	CASSWPKDYTGELFF	TGCGCCAGCAGCTGGCCCAAGGACTACACCGGGGAGCTGTTTTTT
many	TRBV6-1	NA	TRBJ1-4	CASEAPRREKLFF	TGTGCCAGCGAGGCCCCGCGGCGTGAAAAACTGTTTTTT
many	TRBV7-1	TRBD2	TRBJ2-1	CASSSSGLAGWSSYNEQFF	TGTGCCAGCAGCTCCTCGGGACTAGCGGGGTGGAGCTCCTACAATGAGCAGTTCTTC